This is a list of T cell receptor beta chains from one sample in a study of neurological immune-mediated disorders. TCRdb re-called the 5' RACE reads with MiXCR, one entry per CDR3 protein. The data contain roughly 55,000 distinct CDR3 sequences, roughly 15% of them singletons. The source material was PBMCs. These receptor sequences come from a man in his 60s in good health. The CDR3 runs from the conserved cysteine through the conserved F or W. The D gene is left open where the match is weak. Expanded clones get a size class; other rows say once, few or many, or leave the size out.

v_call,d_call,j_call,cdr3_length,clone_size,cdr3_nt,cdr3_aa
TRBV29-1,TRBD2,TRBJ2-7,14,many,TGCAGCGTCCGACTAGCGGGAGGTCTCTACGAGCAGTACTTC,CSVRLAGGLYEQYF
TRBV6-2/TRBV6-3,NA,TRBJ2-2,15,many,TGTGCCAGCAGTTACTCACCTCTGGGGACCGGGGAGCTGTTTTTT,CASSYSPLGTGELFF
TRBV29-1,NA,TRBJ2-1,13,many,TGCAGCGCCATCAACCCCGGGAGAAATGAGCAGTTCTTC,CSAINPGRNEQFF
TRBV10-3,NA,TRBJ1-1,13,NA,TGTGCCATCAGTGAGGTTGGTAACACTGAAGCTTTCTTT,CAISEVGNTEAFF
TRBV4-3,NA,TRBJ2-7,15,many,TGCGCCAGCAGCGTCCGGGACTCCGCAGCCTACGAGCAGTACTTC,CASSVRDSAAYEQYF
TRBV5-1,NA,TRBJ1-1,13,many,TGCGCCAGCAGCTTGGAGGGCGCGTATGAAGCTTTCTTT,CASSLEGAYEAFF
TRBV5-1,TRBD1,TRBJ1-5,16,many,TGCGCCAGCAGCTTGGATGGGGGACAGGGAAATCAGCCCCAGCATTTT,CASSLDGGQGNQPQHF
TRBV12-3/TRBV12-4,NA,TRBJ1-5,15,many,TGTGCCAGCAGTTTAATGGAGGGGGGGGATCAGCCCCAGCATTTT,CASSLMEGGDQPQHF
TRBV5-1,TRBD2,TRBJ2-1,14,few,TGCGCCAGCAGCGCCCAACTAGCGGGAGAGGAGCAGTTCTTC,CASSAQLAGEEQFF
TRBV7-2,TRBD2,TRBJ2-5,14,NA,TGTGCTAGAAGCTTCCCCGAGGTCCTAGCGGCTAGTAACTTC,CARSFPEVLAASNF
TRBV9,NA,TRBJ2-1,15,many,TGTGCCAGCAGTTTATCCGGGACTTATGGCAATGAGCAGTTCTTC,CASSLSGTYGNEQFF
TRBV7-2,TRBD2,TRBJ2-7,13,many,TGTGCCAGCAGCTTGGGACTAGGGGACGAGCAGTACTTC,CASSLGLGDEQYF
TRBV10-3,TRBD1,TRBJ2-7,15,many,TGTGCCATCAGTGAGGACAGGGGGACCGCTGACGAGCAGTACTTC,CAISEDRGTADEQYF
TRBV5-5,NA,TRBJ1-2,14,many,TGTGCCAGCAGTTACCAGGCTCAGGGCTATGGCTACACCTTC,CASSYQAQGYGYTF